The source of this T cell receptor (beta chain) is a study of T-cell memory formation after mild COVID-19. Regarding the study as a whole: Researchers report contracting CD4+ clones mostly in CM and EM, with CD8+ clones in EMRA.

A few counts support this clonotype. Its target is unknown. From the 5' RACE reads, TCRdb called clonotypes with MiXCR, one entry per CDR3 protein. The sample lists some 280,000 distinct CDR3 sequences, around 15% occurring once. The CDR3 is made up of 12 amino acids. Germline-derived CDR1 and CDR2 are MNHEY and SMNVEV (reference sequence). V gave up 3 bases and J gave up 12 bases, with 9 bases separating them. Specimen: PBMCs or a T cell subset sorted from them (not recorded which). This receptor was identified in a man between 18 and 29 years old who had mild COVID-19 (a few samples of this study predate the infection). Cell type and time point are not known. This sequence joins TRBV27 and TRBJ1-6, with D uncertain. The CDR3 DNA is TGTGCCAGCAGTTTTTTAATGGAACCCCTCCACTTT. Translated: CASSFLMEPLHF.